The subject of this entry is one T cell receptor beta chain. The target of this receptor is not known. No clone much larger than this one lies a single base away; base qualities are absent. The sample contains more than one DNA sequence encoding this CDR3. A distance of 4 bases separates the germline ends of V and J, which lose 0 bases and 4 bases respectively. CDR1 and CDR2 are read off the germline V gene (reference sequence) as GTSNPN and SVGIG. From the cysteine up to the phenylalanine, the CDR3 has a length of 12 residues. The CDR3 DNA has 36 bases and is translated from base 1. Explained via the paper, the treatment or condition label denotes: oral pan-JAK inhibitor, 5-10 mg twice daily. Lesional scalp punch biopsies and peripheral blood were collected from alopecia areata patients. PBMCs were separated by density centrifugation and stained for CD3, CD4 and CD8, after which CD4+ and CD8+ T cells were sorted on a FACSAria.

The data derive from a study of CD8+ T cells in alopecia areata listed by TCRdb under 2018. Broadly, across the study: Treated patients were enrolled in an open-label pilot trial of oral tofacitinib, 5 to 10 mg twice daily, for moderate-to-severe alopecia areata. TCRbeta CDR3 regions were amplified by immunoSEQ multiplex PCR with 35 Vbeta forward and 13 Jbeta reverse primers. The study used high-throughput TCRbeta sequencing to examine T cell clonal expansion in alopecia areata, in both the C3H/HeJ mouse model and human patients. On the human side, TCRbeta sequencing was run on scalp tissue and on sorted CD4+ and CD8+ peripheral blood T cells from healthy controls and from alopecia areata patients with either patchy or totalis/universalis disease. Patients on tofacitinib were biopsied at baseline and after 4 and 24 weeks of treatment, and several of the patients also had a later scalp biopsy. Patients received tofacitinib for 6 to 18 months and were then followed off drug for 6 months to check for delayed response and recurrence. In treated patients, disease severity was measured using the SALT score, which gives the percentage of scalp surface area affected. Clonality in the scalp was compared among normal scalp (n=4), patchy alopecia areata scalp (n=8), and alopecia totalis/universalis scalp (n=8). The RNA source kit depended on sample type: the PAXgene miRNA kit for fixed scalp, the miRNeasy kit for PBMCs, and the RNeasy kit for mouse skin.

Library creation used the immunoSEQ multiplex PCR assay. RNA was extracted from all samples and reverse transcribed into cDNA as template for TCR sequencing. SuperScript III was used for first-strand cDNA synthesis, primed with a 2:1 mix of oligo-dT and random hexamers. A synthetic immune receptor repertoire was used to gauge amplification bias, and whatever bias remained was removed computationally. The study's own analysis went as follows. Raw reads were preprocessed for error removal, and CDR3 was defined according to IMGT conventions as running from the conserved cysteine to phenylalanine. Clonality was computed by normalizing Shannon entropy by log2 of the number of productive unique TCRs and subtracting the result from 1. CD4 or CD8 identity of scalp clones was inferred by cross-referencing scalp TCRbeta sequences with sorted blood CD4 and CD8 repertoires. Entries here come from immuneACCESS through TCRdb and include only in-frame sequences with V and J called. Some clones fail to appear in such tables; in the studies checked, an unresolved V gene covers under half of the shortfall, and the cause of the remainder is unknown. The V and J calls and clone size were taken over from that table, and D and trimming were inferred from the DNA. This sample holds 200,000 to 250,000 clones; roughly two fifths were observed only once. In total, the top ten clones hold 0.48% of the sample.

The research as a whole found: The treated cohort was small, with a single nonresponder, so links between baseline CD8+ expansion and response need larger studies. Many expanded lesional clones persisted in scalp and blood during tofacitinib treatment, which may partly explain relapse after stopping treatment. Higher clonality and more expanded CD8+ clones were observed in lesional scalp than in normal scalp, particularly in alopecia totalis/universalis, a finding suggestive of antigenic drive. Compared with mice, TCR sequences shared between patients were less clear, possibly partly because of HLA diversity across the patient population. Scalp TCR repertoire analysis is complicated because resident alphabeta T cells in normal human skin are also sequenced, whereas mouse skin is dominated by gammadelta T cells. Scalp clonality and the number of expanded CD8+ clones among the top 100 scalp clones were significantly decreased by tofacitinib.

The rearrangement combines TRBV30 with TRBJ2-1, with the D gene not clear enough to name. The source material was CD4+ T cells sorted from blood, sampled around week 31, from a patient treated with tofacitinib. The clonotype originates from a human donor with alopecia areata. Read as DNA, the sequence is TGTGCCTGGAGTGTCTCATACAATGAGCAGTTCTTC. The encoded protein is CAWSVSYNEQFF.